A selection of T cell receptor beta chains follows, all from one sample in a study of OX40 agonist ivuxolimab in advanced cancers. TCRdb keeps only in-frame clones here, not all; method: immunoSEQ multiplex PCR. The profile shows roughly 75,000 clones, 80% to 90% of them singletons. Sample: CD4+ or CD8+ T cells sorted from blood, taken in a trial of the OX40 agonist ivuxolimab. Receptors were obtained from an adult with an advanced solid tumor such as melanoma, head and neck, liver or kidney cancer. Both conserved end residues are part of each CDR3. Each record gives: V gene, CDR3 length, J gene, CDR3 protein.

V: TRBV18
length: 14
J: TRBJ1-6
CDR3: CASSPQGVGSPLHF

V: TRBV11-3
length: 16
J: TRBJ2-2
CDR3: CASSPRQGVNTGELFF

V: TRBV7-2
length: 17
J: TRBJ2-1
CDR3: CASSLGFGQGGGDEQFF

V: TRBV6-5
length: 13
J: TRBJ2-3
CDR3: CASTRGYTDTQYF

V: TRBV5-1
length: 15
J: TRBJ1-5
CDR3: CASRPGEIASQPQHF

V: TRBV19
length: 15
J: TRBJ1-5
CDR3: CASSISTGYNQPQHF

V: TRBV5-1
length: 15
J: TRBJ2-1
CDR3: CASSLVLQGRNEQFF

V: TRBV4-1
length: 16
J: TRBJ1-2
CDR3: CASSQLIRDRDPGYTF

V: TRBV10-3
length: 15
J: TRBJ2-2
CDR3: CAISTGQANTGELFF

V: TRBV5-1
length: 13
J: TRBJ1-1
CDR3: CASAGGGNTEAFF

V: TRBV6-5
length: 15
J: TRBJ2-1
CDR3: CASKAASISYNEQFF

V: TRBV7-9
length: 14
J: TRBJ1-6
CDR3: CASSAGGLNSPLHF

V: TRBV1
length: 17
J: TRBJ2-5
CDR3: CTSSQDRASGGGETQYF

V: TRBV4-2
length: 14
J: TRBJ1-1
CDR3: CASSQADGNTEAFF

V: TRBV9
length: 14
J: TRBJ2-7
CDR3: CASSVDLNAYEQYF

V: TRBV6-1
length: 13
J: TRBJ2-7
CDR3: CASSEQPVGWQYF

V: TRBV5-1
length: 14
J: TRBJ2-5
CDR3: CASTTPGAEETQYF

V: TRBV5-1
length: 13
J: TRBJ1-2
CDR3: CASRPGTVYGYTF

V: TRBV28
length: 15
J: TRBJ1-2
CDR3: CASSLQGTVNYGYTF

V: TRBV28
length: 14
J: TRBJ2-1
CDR3: CASSSPGRNNEQFF

V: TRBV7-6
length: 16
J: TRBJ2-1
CDR3: CASSPIGDRGYNEQFF

V: TRBV19
length: 15
J: TRBJ1-4
CDR3: CASSGGEKRREKLFF

V: TRBV6-1
length: 14
J: TRBJ1-6
CDR3: CASSVGQGNSPLHF

V: TRBV5-4
length: 16
J: TRBJ2-3
CDR3: CASSKKRGSHTDTQYF

V: TRBV2
length: 15
J: TRBJ2-3
CDR3: CASRDRGGGTDTQYF

V: TRBV7-2
length: 14
J: TRBJ2-7
CDR3: CASSLGGGSYEQYF

V: TRBV11-3
length: 15
J: TRBJ2-3
CDR3: CASSLGGGGADTQYF

V: TRBV10-3
length: 15
J: TRBJ2-1
CDR3: CAISDVRQGDNEQFF